This note documents a single TCR beta chain sequence. Its cognate antigen is unknown. Some clones are missing from TCRdb's copy, which holds only in-frame ones; the method was immunoSEQ multiplex PCR. Of about 93,000 clones listed, 89% were seen once; the top ten hold roughly 2.8%. The germline CDR1 and CDR2 sequences are KGHSH and LQKENI. The CDR3 runs to 16 residues. Losses at the gene ends were 4 bases for V and 1 base for J; bases not matched to a gene: 7. The sample comes from a study of T cell responses to AZD1222 COVID-19 vaccine. Points from the study as a whole: Increased Spike-specific TCR breadth and depth were observed after two AZD1222 doses. CD4 TCRs associated with vaccination spanned spike, dominating at 160-218 and 743-854. White British people made up most donors, females outnumbered males, and clonal diversity was possibly underestimated. Unmutated variant regions are reportedly the target of nearly half of TCRs that are spike-specific.

This material consisted of peripheral blood, taken on day 0 of MenACWY control vaccination. This clonotype was sampled from an adult in good health. This sequence joins TRBV18 and TRBJ2-3; the match to TRBD1 covers 8 bases. CDR3 sequence: CASSRTGTGRTDTQYF. The CDR3 DNA sequence: TGTGCCAGCTCACGGACCGGGACAGGTCGCACAGATACGCAGTATTTT.